Each of the 23 T cell receptor beta chains below was sequenced from the same sample in a study of shared clonotypes between healthy human individuals. Profiling relied on immunoSEQ multiplex PCR, and the TCRdb table lists in-frame clones only, not all of them. The sample includes about 2 million clones, around 96% of them seen just once. CD45RO-negative, CCR7-selected cells formed the naive CD8 fraction, which excluded terminally differentiated effector memory CD45RA+ cells. Source material: naive CD8+ T cells sorted from blood. All receptors derive from a man between 18 and 29 years old in good health.

This chain links TRBV19 with TRBJ1-5, with 7 bases identical to TRBD1. The CDR3 is 19 residues long. CDR1 is LNHDA and CDR2 is SQIVND in the germline V gene (reference sequence). The trim removed 3 bases at V and 0 bases at J, leaving 14 bases unmatched. This chain's CDR3 is CASSIRGQRQGDSNQPQHF. The CDR3 region has the DNA TGTGCCAGTAGTATTCGGGGACAAAGACAGGGCGATAGCAATCAGCCCCAGCATTTT. Drawing the rest from reference TRBV19 and TRBJ1-5, the complete variable domain is DGGITQSPKYLFRKEGQNVTLSCEQNLNHDAMYWYRQDPGQGLRLIYYSQIVNDFQKGDIAEGYSVSREKKESFPLTVTSAQKNPTAFYLCASSIRGQRQGDSNQPQHFGDGTRLSIL.

The chain links TRBV11-2 to TRBJ2-2; possibly TRBD1 for D (6 bases). Trimming removed 1 base at V and 4 bases at J, with 13 bases between. CDR1 and CDR2 from the germline V gene are SGHAT and FQNNGV. This CDR3 has 16 residues. The CDR3 region is CASSLVWGQGTGELFF. The CDR3 DNA reads as TGTGCCAGCAGCTTAGTCTGGGGGCAGGGCACCGGGGAGCTGTTTTTT. Full variable domain (missing parts from reference TRBV11-2 and TRBJ2-2): EAGVAQSPRYKIIEKRQSVAFWCNPISGHATLYWYQQILGQGPKLLIQFQNNGVVDDSQLPKDRFSAERLKGVDSTLKIQPAKLEDSAVYLCASSLVWGQGTGELFFGEGSRLTVL.

The chain joins TRBV4-1 to TRBJ1-1; D ambiguous. The germline gives CDR1 MGHRA, CDR2 YSYEKL. The length of the CDR3 is 14 residues. V lost 4 bases to trimming and J lost 4 bases, with 13 bases between them. CDR3 residues: CASSPPGRGTEAFF. The CDR3 coding sequence is TGCGCCAGCAGCCCCCCCGGTCGGGGCACTGAAGCTTTCTTT.

The chain has TRBV7-8 and TRBJ2-7; 10 bases agree with TRBD2. The CDR3 has 16 residues. Germline V gene data show CDR1 as SGHVS and CDR2 as FQNEAQ. V lost 4 bases and J lost 3; bases outside the gene matches: 9. CDR3 DNA: TGTGCCAGCAGCTCCCCTACCGAGCGGGAGGGCTACGAGCAGTACTTC. This encodes CASSSPTEREGYEQYF.

The rearrangement joins TRBV5-4 to TRBJ2-6; the D is unclear. The CDR3 covers 15 residues. Germline CDR1 reads SGHNT; CDR2 reads YYREEE (reference sequence). Deletions cut 5 bases from V and 1 base from J, with 10 bases between. CDR3 sequence (DNA): TGTGCCAGCAGAGAAATCCAATCTGGGGCCAACGTCCTGACTTTC. As protein: CASREIQSGANVLTF.

This rearrangement joins TRBV6-1 to TRBJ2-1; D remains unclear. Trimming stripped 7 bases from V and 9 bases from J, with 10 bases between. The CDR3 totals 11 residues. Per the germline V gene, CDR1 is MNHNS and CDR2 is SASEGT. CDR3 nucleotide sequence: TGTGCCAGCATCCTTAGTGGTGAGCAGTTCTTC. Protein product: CASILSGEQFF.

A note on this clone: Additional DNA sequences in this sample encode the identical CDR3. This CDR3 is CASSYRGSYEQYF. CDR3 sequence (DNA): TGTGCCAGCAGTTATCGGGGCTCCTACGAGCAGTACTTC. V and J are TRBV6-5 and TRBJ2-7; tentative D call: TRBD2 (5 bases). The germline gives CDR1 MNHEY, CDR2 SVGAGI. With 3 bases removed from V and 0 bases from J, the gap between germline ends came to 6 bases. This CDR3 region has 13 residues.

CDR3 sequence (DNA): TGTGCCAGCAGCTTGGCGGGACAGGGGGCTGGTGTCCCCGGGGAGCTGTTTTTT. This sequence encodes CASSLAGQGAGVPGELFF. The gene calls are TRBV5-5 and TRBJ2-2; 12 nucleotides align to TRBD1. This CDR3 has 18 residues. V shed 0 bases and J 6 bases; nucleotides not matched to a gene: 9. Germline assignment: CDR1 SGHKS and CDR2 YYEKEE (reference sequence).

As to this clone: This same CDR3 is encoded by further DNA sequences in the sample. The chain carries TRBV30 and TRBJ1-5; tentatively, D is TRBD1 (5 bases). Looked up from germline, CDR1 is GTSNPN and CDR2 is SVGIG (reference sequence). This CDR3 contains 13 residues. The V end lost 0 bases, the J end lost 7 bases, and 10 bases lay between the germline ends. Written as DNA, the CDR3 is TGTGCCTGGAGTGTAGAGGGGAACCAGCCCCAGCATTTT. It codes for CAWSVEGNQPQHF.

The chain has TRBV7-2 and TRBJ1-1; D unclear. Per the germline V gene, CDR1 is SGHTA and CDR2 is FQGNSA. CDR3 length equals 13 residues. Trimming took 2 bases from V and 8 from J, leaving 12 bases between them. CDR3 DNA: TGTGCCAGCAGCTTACAGCGTCAGGTCGAAGCTTTCTTT. It yields the protein CASSLQRQVEAFF.

V usage is TRBV21-1 and J usage is TRBJ1-2. TRBV21-1 has pseudogene status. This CDR3 has 20 amino acids. The CDR3 here is CASSKGGLRPNATFNYGYTF. The CDR3, as DNA: TGTGCCAGCAGCAAAGGTGGTCTCAGACCCAACGCGACCTTTAACTATGGCTACACCTTC.

The chain has TRBV4-1 and TRBJ1-5, with TRBD1 as a possible D gene (5 bases). Germline loops: CDR1 MGHRA, CDR2 YSYEKL. The CDR3 covers 15 residues. V was clipped by 0 bases and J by 11 bases, with 17 bases between them. The CDR3 region is CASSQDPRVGLTQHF. The DNA for the CDR3 is TGCGCCAGCAGCCAAGACCCCAGGGTAGGATTGACCCAGCATTTT.

The chain joins TRBV9 to TRBJ2-3, with a tentative D call TRBD2 (5 bases). The V end lost 2 bases, the J end lost 1 base, and 11 bases lay between the germline ends. Per germline, CDR1 SGDLS and CDR2 YYNGEE. The CDR3 contains 15 residues. The CDR3 region has the DNA TGTGCCAGCAGCGTTCGAGCGGAACGCACAGATACGCAGTATTTT. The encoded protein is CASSVRAERTDTQYF.

This clone was observed a single time. The rearrangement joins TRBV19 to TRBJ1-1; a possible D gene is TRBD1 (6 bases). CDR1 LNHDA and CDR2 SQIVND come from the germline V gene (reference sequence). The CDR3 sequence is 13 residues long. V was clipped by 7 bases and J by 4 bases, with 13 bases between them. The CDR3 here is CASIRGGGTEAFF. DNA for the CDR3: TGTGCCAGTATCCGAGGGGGGGGCACTGAAGCTTTCTTT.

The chain carries TRBV6-1 and TRBJ1-4, with D possibly being TRBD1 (5 bases). The germline V and J ends were trimmed by 1 base and 7 bases, with 16 bases remaining between them. Germline CDR1 is MNHNS and CDR2 is SASEGT. The CDR3 loop spans 16 amino acids. The DNA of the CDR3 is TGTGCCAGCAGTGAAGACGCGGGGAGGGGAGGTGAAAAACTGTTTTTT. It codes for CASSEDAGRGGEKLFF.

This chain connects TRBV9 to TRBJ2-1, with D possibly matching TRBD1 (5 bases). The CDR3 contains 15 residues. Trimming shortened V by 0 bases and J by 7 bases, and 14 bases separated the two germline ends. Germline V gives CDR1 SGDLS, CDR2 YYNGEE. CDR3 DNA: TGTGCCAGCAGCGTAGAGGGGATGGGGATGAATGAGCAGTTCTTC. Its translation: CASSVEGMGMNEQFF.

The chain is built from TRBV5-1 and TRBJ2-7; tentative D call: TRBD2 (7 bases). Germline values: CDR1 SGHRS, CDR2 YFSETQ. V lost 0 bases to trimming and J lost 5 bases, with 12 bases between them. The CDR3 has 14 residues. Here the CDR3 DNA reads TGCGCCAGCAGCTTGGGTCGCGGGGGCAACGAGCAGTACTTC. Translated: CASSLGRGGNEQYF.

In this sample, this clone turned up once. The chain has TRBV4-3 and TRBJ2-3; possible D gene TRBD1, 6 bases. The CDR3 loop spans 14 amino acids. Germline V gives CDR1 LGHNA, CDR2 YSLEER. Trimming took 1 base from V and 5 from J, leaving 10 bases between them. CDR3 loop: CASSQGVGQDTQYF. CDR3 coding DNA: TGCGCCAGCAGCCAAGGTGTGGGACAAGATACGCAGTATTTT.

This clone came up once. This chain joins TRBV13 and TRBJ2-6; D is possibly TRBD2 (5 bases). Germline V CDR1 and CDR2: PRHDT, FYEKMQ (reference sequence). CDR3 size: 16 residues. V was cut by 6 bases and J by 0 bases, with 12 bases left in between. The CDR3 spells CASSSGSYSGANVLTF. In DNA, the CDR3 is TGTGCCAGCAGTTCTGGGAGCTACTCTGGGGCCAACGTCCTGACTTTC.

As for this clone: In the same sample, other DNA sequences code for this CDR3. This sequence joins TRBV9 and TRBJ2-1; 10 nucleotides match TRBD2. V lost 3 bases, J lost 2 bases, and 2 bases stayed unmatched. The germline CDR1 and CDR2 sequences are SGDLS and YYNGEE. The CDR3 loop spans 15 amino acids. CDR3 DNA: TGTGCCAGCAGCGAAACTAGCGGGACCTACAATGAGCAGTTCTTC. Translation gives CASSETSGTYNEQFF. Full variable domain (outside the CDR3, taken from reference TRBV9 and TRBJ2-1): DSGVTQTPKHLITATGQRVTLRCSPRSGDLSVYWYQQSLDQGLQFLIQYYNGEERAKGNILERFSAQQFPDLHSELNLSSLELGDSALYFCASSETSGTYNEQFFGPGTRLTVL.

The sample holds one count of this clone. The V call is TRBV2, the J call TRBJ1-2, with 7 bases fitting TRBD1. Unmatched junction bases numbered 6, after V lost 5 bases and J lost 3 bases. The CDR3 sequence is 14 residues long. Germline values: CDR1 SNHLY, CDR2 FYNNEI. For the CDR3, the DNA is TGTGCCAGCAGTACACAGGGGCTGGACTATGGCTACACCTTC. This encodes CASSTQGLDYGYTF.

The chain links TRBV6-5 to TRBJ1-5, with TRBD1 matching 8 bases. Germline V gene lookup returns CDR1 MNHEY and CDR2 SVGAGI. V shed 4 bases, J shed 7 bases, and the junction held 6 bases outside the gene matches. CDR3 length equals 14 residues. This CDR3 reads CASSSGQGWQPQHF. CDR3 DNA sequence: TGTGCCAGCAGTTCTGGACAGGGCTGGCAGCCCCAGCATTTT.

A remark on this clone: Other DNA sequences in the sample encode the same CDR3. The genes are TRBV27 and TRBJ2-2; D is undetermined. V lost 1 base and J lost 1, with 7 bases in between. Germline CDR1 and CDR2: MNHEY and SMNVEV (reference sequence). CDR3 length: 15 residues. DNA for the CDR3: TGTGCCAGCAGTTTATTGGCCTTGAACACCGGGGAGCTGTTTTTT. This codes for CASSLLALNTGELFF.